What follows are 10 T cell receptor beta chains derived from one specimen sequenced in a study of glioma-infiltrating T cells. TCR alpha and beta CDR3 regions were amplified from RNA using iRepertoire nested multiplex PCR. TCRdb reanalysed the multiplex PCR reads using MiXCR and keeps one entry per CDR3 protein. The sample shows 300,000 to 450,000 distinct CDR3 sequences, about 40% of them seen only once. Sequencing was performed on glioma tissue, nonneoplastic brain tissue, or PBMCs (not recorded which). These receptors came from a human donor with low-grade glioma or glioblastoma, undergoing nonglioma brain surgery, or in good health (not recorded which).

V gene TRBV10-3 combines with J gene TRBJ2-7; TRBD1 aligns across 8 bases. Looked up from germline, CDR1 is ENHRY and CDR2 is SYGVKD. The V gene end was trimmed by 10 bases and the J gene end by 7 bases; junction bases not matched to a gene: 12. This CDR3 has 13 amino acids. Here the CDR3 reads CATRQGPRDEQYF. The DNA of the CDR3 is TGTGCCACCCGACAGGGGCCCAGGGATGAGCAGTACTTC.

This clonotype was detected ten times or more. J is TRBJ2-7 and V is TRBV7-2, with D possibly matching TRBD2 (5 bases). V dropped 5 bases and J dropped 1 base, with 24 bases sitting between them. The CDR3 totals 18 residues. The germline gives CDR1 SGHTA, CDR2 FQGNSA. The CDR3 DNA reads TGTGCCAGCAGCCCCCCGAGGGCAGGAAGGTACGCTTCCTACGAGCAGTACTTC. It yields the protein CASSPPRAGRYASYEQYF.

This clonotype was detected only a few times. V gene TRBV28 combines with J gene TRBJ1-2; 7 nucleotides agree with TRBD1. The CDR3 spans 15 residues. Germline assignment: CDR1 MDHEN and CDR2 SYDVKM. J lost 4 bases, V lost 1 base, and 6 bases had no gene match. CDR3 amino acids: CASSLSQDRAYGYTF. In DNA form, the CDR3 reads TGTGCCAGCAGTTTATCCCAAGACAGGGCCTATGGCTACACCTTC.

This clonotype was counted many times. The chain uses TRBV28 and TRBJ1-1; D ambiguous. Looked up from germline, CDR1 is MDHEN and CDR2 is SYDVKM. The CDR3 is 12 amino acids. The V and J ends lost 6 bases and 3 bases respectively, with 8 bases between them. CDR3 loop: CASSPVYTEAFF. CDR3 DNA: TGTGCCAGCAGCCCTGTTTACACTGAAGCTTTCTTT.

The chain combines TRBV6-1 with TRBJ1-5; D ambiguous. Germline V CDR1 and CDR2: MNHNS, SASEGT. The CDR3 loop spans 14 amino acids. Between the trimmed V and J ends, which lost 7 bases and 0 bases, there was a span of 10 bases. CDR3 sequence reads: CASTGRSSNQPQHF. The CDR3 DNA reads TGTGCCAGCACGGGGAGGTCTAGCAATCAGCCCCAGCATTTT.

J is TRBJ2-4 and V is TRBV6-2 or TRBV6-3, with 7 positions matching TRBD1. CDR1 and CDR2 (germline): MNHEY, SVGEGT. V shed 5 bases, J shed 0 bases, and the junction held 19 bases outside the gene matches. The CDR3 has 20 residues. CDR3 residues: CASSLHRDRALPIAKNIQYF. CDR3 bases: TGTGCCAGCAGTCTGCACCGGGACAGAGCCTTACCCATAGCCAAAAACATTCAGTACTTC.

Turning to this clonotype: A much larger clone sits a single nucleotide away, making a read error possible. This chain uses TRBV6-1 with TRBJ2-5; perhaps TRBD2 as D (6 bases). Germline V gene lookup returns CDR1 MNHNS and CDR2 SASEGT. The CDR3 contains 14 residues. The CDR3 here is CASSEMRDQATQYF. DNA of the CDR3: TGTGCCAGCAGTGAAATGCGGGACCAAGCGACCCAGTACTTC.

Of note for this clonotype: A much larger clone lies one base from this, so it may be a read error. The chain uses TRBV28 and TRBJ1-1; D unclear. V was clipped by 5 bases and J by 6 bases, with 10 bases between them. This CDR3 comprises 12 residues. The germline CDR1 and CDR2 sequences are MDHEN and SYDVKM. The CDR3 loop reads CASSLSIAEAFF. The CDR3 DNA follows: TGTGCCAGCAGTCTCTCGATCGCTGAAGCTTTCTTT.

On this clonotype: This clone may be a read error of a much larger clone one base away. The chain links TRBV25-1 to TRBJ1-1; possibly TRBD1 for D (5 bases). The CDR3 totals 14 residues. The germline CDR1 and CDR2 sequences are MGHDK and SYGVNS. The CDR3 DNA sequence: TGTGCCAGCAGTGAAGGGGGGATGAACACTGAAGCTTACTTT. Translation: CASSEGGMNTEAYF.

This chain links TRBV19 with TRBJ2-3; a weak D match, TRBD1 (5 bases). This CDR3 is 14 amino acids long. CDR1 and CDR2 (germline): LNHDA, SQIVND (reference sequence). Trimming pared 0 bases from V and 4 bases from J, leaving 8 bases between. The CDR3 nucleotides are TGTGCCAGTAGTATAGAACAGGAAGCAGATACGCAGTATTTT. Its translation is CASSIEQEADTQYF. The whole variable domain, filled in from reference TRBV19 and TRBJ2-3, reads DGGITQSPKYLFRKEGQNVTLSCEQNLNHDAMYWYRQDPGQGLRLIYYSQIVNDFQKGDIAEGYSVSREKKESFPLTVTSAQKNPTAFYLCASSIEQEADTQYFGPGTRLTVL.